A selection of T cell receptor beta chains follows, all from one sample in a study of CXCR3-negative and CXCR3-positive naive CD8 T cells. TCRdb re-called the 5' RACE reads and catalogs CDR3 proteins one per entry, DNA excluded. The table gives about 56,000 distinct CDR3 sequences; the top ten clones make up 20% to 25% of it. Sequencing was done on a sample of memory CD8+ T cells from blood. These receptors all come from a human donor in good health. Some clones in this sample may be carry-over from other donors' samples. Both conserved end residues are part of each CDR3. The order of the fields is V gene, clone size, J gene, CDR3 protein. Only part of the rows carry a size: once, few, many, or a class if the clone is expanded.

TRBV4-1,NA,TRBJ2-3,CASSQDLGAGETQYF
TRBV7-9,NA,TRBJ2-2,CASSLGRQGYTGELFF
TRBV28,NA,TRBJ2-5,CASSSGLAREETQYF
TRBV7-2,NA,TRBJ2-7,CASSLPKKTGLVEQYF
TRBV7-7,NA,TRBJ2-5,CASSQEAVETQYF
TRBV5-1,medium-sized,TRBJ2-2,CASQTSGNTGELFF
TRBV7-3,NA,TRBJ2-1,CASSLPTDNEQFF
TRBV20-1,NA,TRBJ2-1,CSARDRGTLSYNEQFF
TRBV21-1,NA,TRBJ1-1,CASSKSPFKRVNTEAFF
TRBV10-3,NA,TRBJ2-1,CAIMTDNEQFF
TRBV11-2,NA,TRBJ2-1,CASSLILSSYNEQFF
TRBV27,NA,TRBJ1-2,CASSSTGPYEGYTF
TRBV7-9,NA,TRBJ1-1,CASSLLPGEAFF
TRBV20-1,NA,TRBJ1-6,CSARSRPGEVSPLHF
TRBV29-1,NA,TRBJ1-3,CSVEGTEDSGNTIYF
TRBV12-3/TRBV12-4,NA,TRBJ1-4,CASSEPTGETNEKLFF